This TCR beta chain was observed in a study of blood T cell repertoires in COVID-19. Study-level background: Nucleic acid was either cDNA or gDNA, and it came from T cells, B-cell-depleted T cells, or PBMCs.

Some clones are missing from TCRdb's copy, which holds only in-frame ones; the method was immunoSEQ multiplex PCR. The table includes about 64,000 clones, 85% to 90% detected once. CDR1 and CDR2 from the germline V gene are SGHRS and YFSETQ. The ends lost 3 bases at V and 4 bases at J; junction bases unmatched: 2. The CDR3 runs to 14 residues. The sequence derives from a woman aged 40 to 49 who had recovered from COVID-19. The V gene is TRBV5-1, the J gene TRBJ2-7, with TRBD2 identical over 12 bases. The specimen sequenced was PBMCs or T cells enriched from blood (not recorded which). The CDR3 sequence: CASSSTSGGYEQYF. In DNA form, the CDR3 reads TGCGCCAGCAGCTCGACTAGCGGGGGTTACGAGCAGTACTTC.